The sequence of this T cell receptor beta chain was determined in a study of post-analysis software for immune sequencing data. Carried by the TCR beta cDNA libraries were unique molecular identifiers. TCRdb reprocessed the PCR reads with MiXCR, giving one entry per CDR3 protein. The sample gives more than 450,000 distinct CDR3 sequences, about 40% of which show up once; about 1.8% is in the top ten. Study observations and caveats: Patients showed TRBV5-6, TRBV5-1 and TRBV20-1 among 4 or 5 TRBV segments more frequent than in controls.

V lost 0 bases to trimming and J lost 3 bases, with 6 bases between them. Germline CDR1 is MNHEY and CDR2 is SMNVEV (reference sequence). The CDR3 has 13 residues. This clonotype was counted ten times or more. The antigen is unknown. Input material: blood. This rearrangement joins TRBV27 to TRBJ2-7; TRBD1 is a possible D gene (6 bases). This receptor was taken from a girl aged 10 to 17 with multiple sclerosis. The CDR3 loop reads CASSLSQGYEQYF. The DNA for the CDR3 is TGTGCCAGCAGTTTATCACAGGGCTACGAGCAGTACTTC.